This T cell receptor (beta chain) was sequenced for a study of blood T cell repertoires in COVID-19. Study overall: Acute and convalescent COVID-19 samples came from the United States, Italy and Spain. T cells, B-cell-depleted T cells, or PBMCs supplied cDNA or gDNA.

Per the original methods: The assay estimated nucleated cells by amplifying reference gene primers. Only in-frame clones appear in the TCRdb table, and some are missing; sequencing was by immunoSEQ multiplex PCR. The DNA was the basis for D and trimming; V, J and clone size are from that table. The sample includes 95,000 to 120,000 clones, just over 70% of them seen just once. V was clipped by 4 bases and J by 6 bases, with 13 bases between them. The germline V gene has CDR1 MDHEN and CDR2 SYDVKM. The CDR3 length is 14 residues. Sequencing used peripheral blood. This chain links TRBV28 with TRBJ2-1; tentative D call: TRBD1 (6 bases). This receptor was identified in a woman aged 40-49 years with acute or convalescent COVID-19. The CDR3 reads CASSSLSGVNEQFF. CDR3 in DNA: TGTGCCAGCAGTTCTCTCTCAGGGGTCAATGAGCAGTTCTTC.